This entry lists 28 T cell receptor beta chains sequenced from one sample in a study of beta chain features in type 1 diabetes. Study-level points and caveats: In every one of the four CD4+ subsets, TCRB CDR3s were moderately but significantly shorter in Type 1 diabetes patients.

Expressed TCRB transcripts got sequenced, as all isolated RNA was reverse transcribed. The repertoire was sequenced with immunoSEQ multiplex PCR; TCRdb's copy has only in-frame clones and lacks some. The profile shows approximately 160,000 clones, around a tenth of them singletons. Their recognized antigens are unknown. The sequencing input was central memory CD4+ T cells from blood. Source of these receptors: a man younger than 45 with type 1 diabetes.

This clone came up a few times. The chain is built from TRBV5-1 and TRBJ1-1; D may be TRBD1 (6 bases). V lost 0 bases and J 3 bases, leaving 6 bases between the germline ends. This CDR3 is 13 amino acids long. Germline values: CDR1 SGHRS, CDR2 YFSETQ. CDR3 in DNA: TGCGCCAGCAGCTTGGACAGGGACACTGAAGCTTTCTTT. Translating it yields CASSLDRDTEAFF.

The table lists this clone with a few counts. The chain links TRBV4-3 to TRBJ2-1; 7 bases line up with TRBD2. This CDR3 has 17 residues. V lost 5 bases, J lost 0 bases, and 10 bases stayed unmatched. CDR1 and CDR2 (germline): LGHNA, YSLEER. CDR3 DNA: TGCGCCAGCAGCAGGGAGGGGTTCCCCAGCTCCTACAATGAGCAGTTCTTC. It specifies CASSREGFPSSYNEQFF.

This clone has only a few counts. The V call is TRBV27, the J call TRBJ2-5, with 11 bases lining up with TRBD2. V shed 5 bases and J 1 base; nucleotides not matched to a gene: 6. This CDR3 region has 16 residues. Per the germline V gene, CDR1 is MNHEY and CDR2 is SMNVEV (reference sequence). Here the CDR3 reads CASSQGTSGFQETQYF. CDR3 sequence (DNA): TGTGCCAGCAGTCAGGGGACTAGCGGATTCCAAGAGACCCAGTACTTC.

This clone was seen more than once but under ten times. The genes are TRBV7-9 and TRBJ2-5; 7 bases line up with TRBD2. The CDR3 has 15 residues. Trimming took 3 bases from V and 5 from J; bases not matched to a gene: 9. Germline values: CDR1 SEHNR, CDR2 FQNEAQ (reference sequence). CDR3 DNA sequence: TGTGCCAGCAGCTTGGGAGGAGCGGGATGGGAGACCCAGTACTTC. It is translated as CASSLGGAGWETQYF.

The chain joins TRBV11-2 to TRBJ2-2; maybe TRBD1 (5 bases). Germline V lookup: CDR1 SGHAT, CDR2 FQNNGV. V lost 3 bases and J lost 4, with 9 bases in between. This CDR3 has 14 residues. CDR3 nucleotide sequence: TGTGCCAGCAGCTTGAGTAGGGGCACCGGGGAGCTGTTTTTT. Translating it yields CASSLSRGTGELFF.

The J gene is TRBJ2-3, the V gene TRBV10-3; a possible D gene is TRBD2 (5 bases). Germline V gives CDR1 ENHRY, CDR2 SYGVKD. The CDR3 has 15 amino acids. V gave up 2 bases and J gave up 6 bases, with 15 bases separating them. The CDR3 DNA reads TGTGCCATCAGTGAGCGAGCGGTCCTCGTCGATACGCAGTATTTT. It encodes CAISERAVLVDTQYF.

This clone was seen just once. The chain has TRBV28 and TRBJ1-4; maybe TRBD1 (6 bases). Per germline, CDR1 MDHEN and CDR2 SYDVKM. The CDR3 consists of 15 residues. Trimming stripped 7 bases from V and 7 bases from J, with 19 bases between. Written as DNA, the CDR3 is TGTGCCAGCACGATAACAGGGACCAGCGGTGAAAAACTGTTTTTT. Encoded protein: CASTITGTSGEKLFF.

V and J are TRBV20-1 and TRBJ2-7, with D maybe TRBD1 (6 bases). There are 11 residues in the CDR3. V lost 6 bases and J 2 bases, leaving 8 bases between the germline ends. CDR1 and CDR2 from the germline V gene are DFQATT and SNEGSKA (reference sequence). CDR3: CSAGQTYEQYF. In DNA form, the CDR3 reads TGCAGTGCGGGACAAACCTACGAGCAGTACTTC.

V is TRBV5-1 and J is TRBJ2-3; perhaps TRBD2 as D (5 bases). Germline values: CDR1 SGHRS, CDR2 YFSETQ. The CDR3 loop spans 14 amino acids. V was clipped by 3 bases and J by 2 bases, with 10 bases between them. The CDR3 here is CASSSSAATDTQYF. The DNA of the CDR3 is TGCGCCAGCAGCTCCTCAGCGGCCACAGATACGCAGTATTTT.

The sample holds a few counts of this clone. This chain connects TRBV5-1 to TRBJ1-1; tentative D call: TRBD1 (5 bases). Germline-derived CDR1 and CDR2 are SGHRS and YFSETQ. CDR3 length: 13 residues. The V gene lost 4 bases and the J gene lost 7 bases, with 14 bases spanning the gap. The CDR3 DNA reads TGCGCCAGCAGCCCGGCCACAGGTAGTGAAGCTTTCTTT. This codes for CASSPATGSEAFF.

This clone turned up a few times. This chain links TRBV15 with TRBJ2-1; 9 nucleotides line up with TRBD2. There are 17 residues in the CDR3. Germline CDR1 reads LNHNV; CDR2 reads YYDKDF (reference sequence). V was clipped by 2 bases and J by 5 bases; unmatched bases: 10. CDR3 sequence reads: CATSRSYGLAGDNEQFF. The CDR3, as DNA: TGTGCCACCAGCAGATCCTACGGATTAGCGGGAGACAATGAGCAGTTCTTC. The full variable domain, in which reference TRBV15 and TRBJ2-1 provide the parts outside the CDR3, is DAMVIQNPRYQVTQFGKPVTLSCSQTLNHNVMYWYQQKSSQAPKLLFHYYDKDFNNEADTPDNFQSRRPNTSFCFLDIRSPGLGDTAMYLCATSRSYGLAGDNEQFFGPGTRLTVL.

The chain carries TRBV7-2 and TRBJ2-7; 8 positions match TRBD2. This CDR3 is 14 amino acids long. V lost 1 base to trimming and J lost 2 bases; unmatched junction nucleotides: 1. Germline CDR1 reads SGHTA; CDR2 reads FQGNSA. This CDR3 is CASSLGSGAYEQYF. The CDR3 DNA is TGTGCCAGCAGCTTAGGTAGCGGGGCCTACGAGCAGTACTTC. The full variable domain, its missing parts supplied by reference TRBV7-2 and TRBJ2-7, is GAGVSQSPSNKVTEKGKDVELRCDPISGHTALYWYRQSLGQGLEFLIYFQGNSAPDKSGLPSDRFSAERTGGSVSTLTIQRTQQEDSAVYLCASSLGSGAYEQYFGPGTRLTVT.

This clone was detected only a few times. The chain employs TRBV18 and TRBJ2-2; 9 bases line up with TRBD2. CDR3 length: 13 residues. With 6 bases clipped from V and 9 bases from J, the junction kept 5 bases outside the gene matches. Germline lookup yields CDR1 KGHSH and CDR2 LQKENI. CDR3 region: CASSASGTWELFF. CDR3 DNA sequence: TGTGCCAGCTCGGCTAGCGGGACGTGGGAGCTGTTTTTT.

This clone appeared a few times. The J gene is TRBJ2-1, the V gene TRBV5-6; 8 positions agree with TRBD2. V lost 4 bases to trimming and J lost 8 bases; unmatched junction nucleotides: 11. Germline V CDR1 and CDR2: SGHDT, YYEEEE. The CDR3 spans 15 residues. CDR3 amino acids: CASSRPGLGVDEQFF. The CDR3 DNA follows: TGTGCCAGCAGCCGTCCGGGACTAGGGGTCGATGAGCAGTTCTTC.

A few counts support this clone. The chain couples TRBV4-2 to TRBJ2-5; 9 bases fit TRBD2. Germline assignment: CDR1 LGHNA and CDR2 YNFKEQ. This CDR3 comprises 14 residues. V lost 4 bases, J lost 3 bases, and 3 bases stayed unmatched. Here the CDR3 reads CASSPLAGEETQYF. The CDR3 bases are TGTGCCAGCAGCCCTTTAGCGGGGGAAGAGACCCAGTACTTC.

This clone turned up a few times. The rearrangement uses TRBV11-3 and TRBJ2-3; 9 bases are shared with TRBD2. With V trimmed by 11 bases and J by 1 base, 4 bases remained unmatched. The CDR3 is 13 residues long. From germline, CDR1 is SGHNT and CDR2 YENEEA. The CDR3 loop is CACRTSGTDTQYF. The CDR3 coding sequence is TGTGCCTGTCGGACTAGCGGCACAGATACGCAGTATTTT.

This clone appeared a few times. The chain joins TRBV6-6 to TRBJ2-3, with a weak D call TRBD2 (5 bases). CDR3 length: 15 amino acids. The germline V gene encodes CDR1 MNHNY and CDR2 SVGAGI (reference sequence). V was shortened by 0 bases and J by 5 bases, with 12 bases between the two germline ends. CDR3 region: CASSYSMAGEDTQYF. The CDR3 DNA reads as TGTGCCAGCAGTTACTCGATGGCCGGGGAAGATACGCAGTATTTT.

This clone was counted a few times. The DNA of the CDR3 is TGTGCCAGCAGTGACAGGTGGACCTACGAGCAGTACTTC. It is translated as CASSDRWTYEQYF. The chain couples TRBV25-1 to TRBJ2-7; D is unresolved. CDR1 MGHDK and CDR2 SYGVNS come from the germline V gene. The CDR3 is 13 amino acids. V gave up 3 bases and J gave up 2 bases, with 8 bases separating them.

There are a few counts of this clone. The chain is built from TRBV5-1 and TRBJ2-5; 7 bases align to TRBD1. The CDR3 sequence is 16 residues long. The germline CDR1 and CDR2 sequences are SGHRS and YFSETQ. V trimming: 4 bases; J trimming: 5 bases; junction bases outside the gene matches: 14. Here the CDR3 reads CASSPGDRGRGETQYF. DNA of the CDR3: TGCGCCAGCAGCCCCGGGGACAGAGGACGAGGGGAGACCCAGTACTTC.

At least ten counts were recorded for this clone. V gene TRBV29-1 combines with J gene TRBJ1-1; unclear D gene. The germline V and J ends were trimmed by 7 bases and 0 bases, with 12 bases remaining between them. The CDR3 runs to 13 residues. In germline, CDR1 is SQVTM, CDR2 ANQGSEA. The chain's CDR3 is CSASRSMNTEAFF. The CDR3 region has the DNA TGCAGCGCCTCTCGGAGTATGAACACTGAAGCTTTCTTT.

The chain carries TRBV5-1 and TRBJ2-1; D perhaps matches TRBD1 (5 bases). The germline V gene encodes CDR1 SGHRS and CDR2 YFSETQ. This CDR3 has 18 amino acids. Deletions cut 3 bases from V and 3 bases from J, with 22 bases between. The CDR3 sequence: CASSYPPGHDNNYNEQFF. The CDR3 nucleotides read TGCGCCAGCAGCTACCCACCCGGACACGACAACAACTACAATGAGCAGTTCTTC. The variable domain in full, with the rest retrieved from reference TRBV5-1 and TRBJ2-1, is KAGVTQTPRYLIKTRGQQVTLSCSPISGHRSVSWYQQTPGQGLQFLFEYFSETQRNKGNFPGRFSGRQFSNSRSEMNVSTLELGDSALYLCASSYPPGHDNNYNEQFFGPGTRLTVL.

This clone was counted between two and nine times. V and J are TRBV7-2 and TRBJ2-7; the D gene is possibly TRBD2 (5 bases). CDR1 is SGHTA and CDR2 is FQGNSA in the germline V gene. Trimming took 5 bases from V and 6 from J, leaving 23 bases between them. The CDR3 has 16 residues. CDR3 bases: TGTGCCAGCAGCGCGAAATGGACGGGGAATCCCTTCGAGCAGTACTTC. Residues: CASSAKWTGNPFEQYF.

This clone was recorded a few times. The genes are TRBV19 and TRBJ2-1; a weak D match, TRBD2 (6 bases). V lost 3 bases and J 0 bases, leaving 9 bases between the germline ends. The CDR3 totals 15 residues. In germline, CDR1 is LNHDA, CDR2 SQIVND (reference sequence). CDR3 loop: CASSMRDLSYNEQFF. CDR3 nucleotide sequence: TGTGCCAGTAGTATGCGGGACCTCTCCTACAATGAGCAGTTCTTC.

The chain couples TRBV19 to TRBJ2-5; D possibly corresponds to TRBD2 (5 bases). This CDR3 region has 12 residues. Trimming removed 5 bases from V and 5 bases from J, with 9 bases in between. CDR1 and CDR2 (germline): LNHDA, SQIVND (reference sequence). CDR3 in DNA: TGTGCCAGTAGTGCGGGCGTGGAGACCCAGTACTTC. Protein product: CASSAGVETQYF.

This clone showed up just a few times. This rearrangement joins TRBV29-1 to TRBJ2-7; the match to TRBD1 covers 10 bases. The CDR3 totals 13 residues. J gave up 4 bases and V 5 bases, and 5 bases lay outside the gene matches. Germline assignment: CDR1 SQVTM and CDR2 ANQGSEA. CDR3 sequence reads: CSVLRTGGYEQYF. As DNA, the CDR3 is TGCAGCGTTCTGAGGACAGGGGGATACGAGCAGTACTTC.

The chain recombines TRBV30 with TRBJ1-1, with D maybe TRBD1 (6 bases). This CDR3 has 15 residues. Germline V gives CDR1 GTSNPN, CDR2 SVGIG (reference sequence). V lost 4 bases and J 4 bases, leaving 19 bases between the germline ends. CDR3 residues: CAWTWGKVQGTEAFF. For the CDR3, the DNA is TGTGCCTGGACATGGGGGAAAGTACAGGGCACTGAAGCTTTCTTT.

In this sample, this clone turned up a few times. V is TRBV18 and J is TRBJ2-3; a weak D match, TRBD1 (5 bases). The CDR3 is made up of 14 amino acids. The V gene lost 8 bases and the J gene lost 2 bases, with 14 bases spanning the gap. Germline assignment: CDR1 KGHSH and CDR2 LQKENI. In DNA, the CDR3 is TGTGCCAGCAAAGGGGCAGGGCACACAGATACGCAGTATTTT. It is translated as CASKGAGHTDTQYF.

The V and J genes are TRBV5-4 and TRBJ2-1, with TRBD2 matching 11 bases. There are 16 residues in the CDR3. Germline V CDR1 and CDR2: SGHNT, YYREEE (reference sequence). V trimming: 4 bases; J trimming: 1 base; junction bases outside the gene matches: 4. CDR3 nucleotides: TGTGCCAGCAGCCGGGTAGCGGGAGGGTCCTACAATGAGCAGTTCTTC. Its protein product is CASSRVAGGSYNEQFF.